A single sample is the source of the 15 T cell receptor beta chains below, sequenced in a study of T cell repertoires in cytomegalovirus infection. TCRdb re-called the reads with MiXCR, one entry per CDR3 protein. This repertoire shows fewer than 1,000,000 distinct CDR3 sequences, around 30% found once; its top ten account for over 11%. No antigen has been identified for these receptors. The sample was cultured CD8+ T cells from PBMCs, taken from culture after CMV antigen stimulation. The receptors shown here come from a human donor in good health (CMV status not recorded). Some clones in this sample may be carry-over from other donors' samples.

The genes are TRBV19 and TRBJ2-1; D call uncertain. The CDR3 is made up of 13 amino acids. In germline, CDR1 is LNHDA, CDR2 SQIVND (reference sequence). The V and J ends lost 8 bases and 4 bases respectively, with 12 bases between them. The CDR3 nucleotides read TGTGCCAGTGGTTCATACGGGTACAATGAGCAGTTCTTC. This sequence encodes CASGSYGYNEQFF.

This clonotype has ten or more counts. The rearrangement uses TRBV7-3 and TRBJ2-4; D is tentatively TRBD1 or TRBD2 (5 bases each). Germline V gives CDR1 SGHTA, CDR2 FQGTGA. The V and J ends lost 1 base and 4 bases respectively, with 17 bases between them. The CDR3 is 17 residues long. CDR3 DNA: TGTGCCAGCAGCTTAAATTCGCACCGGGACGGAAAAAACATTCAGTACTTC. Translating gives CASSLNSHRDGKNIQYF. Supplemented by reference TRBV7-3 and TRBJ2-4, the full variable domain reads GAGVSQTPSNKVTEKGKYVELRCDPISGHTALYWYRQSLGQGPEFLIYFQGTGAADDSGLPNDRFFAVRPEGSVSTLKIQRTERGDSAVYLCASSLNSHRDGKNIQYFGAGTRLSVL.

Details on this clonotype: A read error may produce the germline difference seen at one junction end. The V and J genes are TRBV27 and TRBJ1-1; 9 bases are shared with TRBD1. CDR3 length: 12 residues. Germline CDR1 and CDR2: MNHEY and SMNVEV (reference sequence). CDR3 loop: CVSSTGGGEAFF. CDR3 DNA: TGTGTCAGCAGCACAGGGGGCGGTGAAGCTTTCTTT.

On this clonotype: With a much larger clone just one base away, this may be a read error. The chain carries TRBV7-2 and TRBJ1-1, with 8 bases aligning to TRBD1. Per germline, CDR1 SGHTA and CDR2 FQGNSA. The CDR3 sequence is 14 residues long. The chain's CDR3 is CVSNHGQGTTEAFF. The CDR3 nucleotides are TGTGTCAGCAACCATGGACAGGGAACCACTGAAGCTTTCTTT.

This clonotype was counted only a few times. The J gene is TRBJ1-2, the V gene TRBV14; the match to TRBD1 covers 7 bases. The CDR3 extends over 14 amino acids. Germline CDR1 SGHDN, CDR2 FVKESK. V was clipped by 1 base and J by 5 bases; unmatched bases: 4. CDR3 DNA sequence: TGTGCCAGCAGCCAAGGGGGACAGCTATATGGCTACACCTTC. Amino acids: CASSQGGQLYGYTF.

This clonotype was detected only a few times. The gene calls are TRBV2 and TRBJ2-5; D possibly corresponds to TRBD2 (5 bases). Germline CDR1 is SNHLY and CDR2 is FYNNEI. This CDR3 is 10 amino acids long. V was clipped by 11 bases and J by 7 bases, with 11 bases between them. The CDR3 loop reads CACSRGTQYF. The CDR3 region has the DNA TGTGCCTGCTCCCGGGGGACCCAGTACTTC.

The chain carries TRBV24-1 and TRBJ2-1; the D gene is possibly TRBD2 (7 bases). Trimming left V 7 bases short and J 4 bases short, with 13 bases between. From germline, CDR1 is KGHDR and CDR2 SFDVKD. This CDR3 has 14 amino acids. As DNA, the CDR3 is TGTGCCACCAGCCGCGGGGGCGGTTACAATGAGCAGTTCTTC. This codes for CATSRGGGYNEQFF.

This clonotype was observed a few times. CDR3 nucleotide sequence: TGTGCCAGCAGTTTAAGACGGTCAGGAGAAAAACTGTTTTTT. Translating gives CASSLRRSGEKLFF. This chain uses TRBV28 with TRBJ1-4; D is unclear. The CDR3 has 14 amino acids. The V gene's germline CDR1 is MDHEN and CDR2 SYDVKM. Trimming left V 2 bases short and J 8 bases short, with 12 bases between.

The chain links TRBV5-1 to TRBJ1-1, with D tentatively TRBD1 (6 bases). Germline CDR1 and CDR2: SGHRS and YFSETQ. Trimming stripped 5 bases from V and 7 bases from J, with 15 bases between. The length of the CDR3 is 13 residues. CDR3 amino acids: CASSRTGTFEAFF. In DNA, the CDR3 is TGCGCCAGCAGTCGAACGGGGACATTTGAAGCTTTCTTT.

The chain has TRBV12-5 and TRBJ1-1; D is perhaps TRBD1 (5 bases). Trimming pared 7 bases from V and 11 bases from J, leaving 14 bases between. The CDR3 loop spans 11 amino acids. Germline lookup yields CDR1 LGHNT and CDR2 FRNRAP. The CDR3 sequence is CASAVREEAFF. The CDR3 region has the DNA TGTGCTAGTGCCGTCAGGGAGGAGGCTTTCTTT.

In the case of this clonotype: This sequence may be a read error, since a much larger clone differs from it by one base. This chain joins TRBV7-6 and TRBJ2-1; D unclear. Per germline, CDR1 SGHVS and CDR2 FNYEAQ. V gave up 1 base and J gave up 4 bases, with 14 bases separating them. This CDR3 comprises 16 residues. CDR3: CASSLVNSTLYNEQFF. The CDR3 DNA is TGTGCCAGCAGCTTAGTTAATTCAACCCTATACAATGAGCAGTTCTTC.

This clonotype came up a few times. The CDR3 DNA is TGTGCCAGCAGCGCCGGGACGGGAGAGTACCAGCCCCAGCATTTT. This sequence encodes CASSAGTGEYQPQHF. The chain is built from TRBV5-6 and TRBJ1-5, with D tentatively TRBD1 (5 bases). There are 15 residues in the CDR3. Trimming pared 4 bases from V and 7 bases from J, leaving 18 bases between. CDR1 is SGHDT, CDR2 YYEEEE, per germline. Variable domain in full (rest from reference TRBV5-6 and TRBJ1-5): DAGVTQSPTHLIKTRGQQVTLRCSPKSGHDTVSWYQQALGQGPQFIFQYYEEEERQRGNFPDRFSGHQFPNYSSELNVNALLLGDSALYLCASSAGTGEYQPQHFGDGTRLSIL.

V is TRBV4-1 and J is TRBJ2-7; TRBD1 agrees at 9 bases. V lost 4 bases to trimming and J lost 3 bases; unmatched junction nucleotides: 7. Germline V lookup: CDR1 MGHRA, CDR2 YSYEKL. The length of the CDR3 is 15 residues. CDR3 sequence reads: CASSLSGTGYYEQYF. The CDR3 DNA is TGCGCCAGCAGCCTCTCCGGGACAGGGTACTACGAGCAGTACTTC.

This chain connects TRBV2 to TRBJ2-4, with D possibly matching TRBD1 (6 bases). The CDR3 runs to 15 residues. Germline V CDR1 and CDR2: SNHLY, FYNNEI. V gave up 2 bases and J gave up 1 base, with 9 bases separating them. CDR3 bases: TGTGCCAGCAGTGAATTCAGGGGTGCCAAAAACATTCAGTACTTC. Encoded protein: CASSEFRGAKNIQYF.

With regard to this clonotype: This is likely a read error, given that the CDR3 carries no conserved phenylalanine or tryptophan at its end. The rearrangement links TRBV12-3 or TRBV12-4 to TRBJ2-5; no firm D call. With 4 bases removed from V and 1 base from J, the gap between germline ends came to 13 bases. This CDR3 comprises 15 residues. The CDR3 protein is CASSSLAGFQETQYL. The DNA for the CDR3 is TGTGCCAGCAGTTCCCTGGCAGGTTTCCAAGAGACCCAGTACCTC.